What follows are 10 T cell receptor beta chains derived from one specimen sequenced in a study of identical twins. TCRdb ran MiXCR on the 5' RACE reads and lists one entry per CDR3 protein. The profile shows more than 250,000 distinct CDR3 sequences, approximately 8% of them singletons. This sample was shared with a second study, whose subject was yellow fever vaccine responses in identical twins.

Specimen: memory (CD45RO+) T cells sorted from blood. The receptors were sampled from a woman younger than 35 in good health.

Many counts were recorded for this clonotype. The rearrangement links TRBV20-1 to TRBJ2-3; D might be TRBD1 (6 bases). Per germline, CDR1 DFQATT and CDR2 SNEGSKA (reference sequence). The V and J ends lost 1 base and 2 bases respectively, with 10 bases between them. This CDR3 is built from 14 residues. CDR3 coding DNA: TGCAGTGCTAGAGTAGGGGGAAACACAGATACGCAGTATTTT. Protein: CSARVGGNTDTQYF.

The CDR3, as DNA: TGTGCCAGCAGCCCGGGACTAGCTACCGGGGAGCTGTTTTTT. Its translation is CASSPGLATGELFF. The chain joins TRBV13 to TRBJ2-2, with TRBD2 matching over 9 bases. This CDR3 spans 14 amino acids. CDR1 and CDR2 from the germline V gene are PRHDT and FYEKMQ (reference sequence). J gave up 5 bases and V 5 bases, and 3 bases lay outside the gene matches. Together with reference TRBV13 and TRBJ2-2, the CDR3 gives the full variable domain: AAGVIQSPRHLIKEKRETATLKCYPIPRHDTVYWYQQGPGQDPQFLISFYEKMQSDKGSIPDRFSAQQFSDYHSELNMSSLELGDSALYFCASSPGLATGELFFGEGSRLTVL.

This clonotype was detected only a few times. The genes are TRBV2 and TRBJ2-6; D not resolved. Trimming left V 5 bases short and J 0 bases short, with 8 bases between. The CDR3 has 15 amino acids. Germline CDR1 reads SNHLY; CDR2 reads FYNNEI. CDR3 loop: CASSRTRSGANVLTF. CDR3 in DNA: TGTGCCAGCAGTCGAACCCGCTCTGGGGCCAACGTCCTGACTTTC.

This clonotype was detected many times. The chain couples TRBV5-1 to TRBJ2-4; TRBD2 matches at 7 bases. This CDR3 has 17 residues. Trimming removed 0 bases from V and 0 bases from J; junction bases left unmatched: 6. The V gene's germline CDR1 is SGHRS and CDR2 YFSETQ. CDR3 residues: CASSLEWREKAKNIQYF. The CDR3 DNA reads TGCGCCAGCAGCTTGGAATGGCGGGAGAAAGCCAAAAACATTCAGTACTTC.

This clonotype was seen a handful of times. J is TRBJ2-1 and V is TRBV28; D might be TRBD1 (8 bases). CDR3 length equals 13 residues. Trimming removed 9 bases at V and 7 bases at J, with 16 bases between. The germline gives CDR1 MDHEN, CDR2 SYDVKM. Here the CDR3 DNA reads TGTGCCAGTATCGGACAGGGAGGGAATGAGCAGTTCTTC. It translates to CASIGQGGNEQFF.

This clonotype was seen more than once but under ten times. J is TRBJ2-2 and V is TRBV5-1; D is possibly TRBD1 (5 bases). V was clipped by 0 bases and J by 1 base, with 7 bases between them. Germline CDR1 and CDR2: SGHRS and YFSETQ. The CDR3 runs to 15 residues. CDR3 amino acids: CASSLDTGNTGELFF. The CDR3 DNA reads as TGCGCCAGCAGCTTGGACACAGGGAACACCGGGGAGCTGTTTTTT.

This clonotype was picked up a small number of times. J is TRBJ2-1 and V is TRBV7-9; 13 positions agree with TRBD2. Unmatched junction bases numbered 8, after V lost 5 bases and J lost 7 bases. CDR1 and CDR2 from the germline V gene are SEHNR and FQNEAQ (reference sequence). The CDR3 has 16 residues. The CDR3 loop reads CASSPTGTSGVNEQFF. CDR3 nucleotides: TGTGCCAGCAGCCCTACCGGGACTAGCGGGGTGAATGAGCAGTTCTTC.

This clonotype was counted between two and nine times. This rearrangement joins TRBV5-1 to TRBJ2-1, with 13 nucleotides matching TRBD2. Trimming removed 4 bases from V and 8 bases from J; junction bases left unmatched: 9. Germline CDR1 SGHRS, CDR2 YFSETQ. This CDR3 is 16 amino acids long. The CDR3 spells CASSPWGLAGFHEQFF. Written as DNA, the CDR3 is TGCGCCAGCAGCCCCTGGGGACTAGCGGGGTTCCATGAGCAGTTCTTC.

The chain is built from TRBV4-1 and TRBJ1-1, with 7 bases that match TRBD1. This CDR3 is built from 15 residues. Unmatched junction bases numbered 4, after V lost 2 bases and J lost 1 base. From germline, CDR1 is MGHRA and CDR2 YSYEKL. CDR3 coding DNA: TGCGCCAGCAGCCAAACTGGGACAGCGAACACTGAAGCTTTCTTT. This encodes CASSQTGTANTEAFF.

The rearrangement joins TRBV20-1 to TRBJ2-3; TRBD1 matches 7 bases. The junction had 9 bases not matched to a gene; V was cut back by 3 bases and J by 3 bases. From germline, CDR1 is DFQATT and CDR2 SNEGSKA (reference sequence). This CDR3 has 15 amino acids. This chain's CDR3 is CSARDRQGSTDTQYF. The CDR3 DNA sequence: TGCAGTGCTAGGGACCGACAGGGAAGTACAGATACGCAGTATTTT.